A selection of T cell receptor beta chains follows, all from one sample in a study of CD8+ T cells in alopecia areata. TCRdb's copy holds only in-frame clones and misses some; the assay was immunoSEQ multiplex PCR. The sample includes under 200,000 clones, approximately 65% seen only once; the top ten take 0.7% to 1%. Material: CD4+ T cells sorted from blood, obtained at week 4, from a patient treated with tofacitinib. These receptors all come from a human donor with alopecia areata. The CDR3 runs from the conserved cysteine through the conserved F or W. D genes are given only for firm matches. The size of a clone is reported for some rows only, either as once, few or many, or as a class for expanded clones.

abundance	v_gene	j_gene	d_gene	CDR3aa	CDR3nt
NA	TRBV30	TRBJ1-1	NA	CAWIPGKAFF	TGTGCCTGGATACCCGGGAAAGCTTTCTTT
once	TRBV29-1	TRBJ2-3	TRBD2	CSVIGLAGTDTQYF	TGCAGCGTAATTGGACTAGCGGGCACAGATACGCAGTATTTT
NA	TRBV27	TRBJ1-5	NA	CASSPLGTSIGHTREGNQPQHF	TGTGCCAGCAGTCCTCTGGGGACGTCGATCGGACACACTCGCGAGGGCAATCAGCCCCAGCATTTT
NA	TRBV11-2	TRBJ2-1	NA	CASSLGPLQFF	TGTGCCAGCAGCTTAGGCCCGCTACAGTTCTTC
few	TRBV14	TRBJ2-2	NA	CASSYGLPNTGELFF	TGTGCCAGCAGCTACGGACTCCCGAACACCGGGGAGCTGTTTTTT
NA	TRBV30	TRBJ1-1	NA	CACNQDMDTEAFF	TGTGCCTGCAACCAGGACATGGACACTGAAGCTTTCTTT
once	TRBV25-1	TRBJ2-7	NA	CASSELRQDYEQYF	TGTGCCAGCAGTGAACTCCGACAGGACTACGAGCAGTACTTC
once	TRBV30	TRBJ1-5	TRBD1	CACNRGQGQPQHF	TGTGCCTGTAACAGGGGGCAAGGTCAGCCCCAGCATTTT
few	TRBV29-1	TRBJ2-6	NA	CSVYSSGANVLTF	TGCAGCGTCTACAGCTCTGGGGCCAACGTCCTGACTTTC
NA	TRBV2	TRBJ1-1	NA	CASSVRGRANEAFF	TGTGCCAGCAGTGTTCGGGGGCGCGCGAATGAAGCTTTCTTT
NA	TRBV30	TRBJ2-7	TRBD2	CAWSVPLAGKQYF	TGTGCCTGGAGTGTACCCCTAGCGGGGAAGCAGTACTTC
NA	TRBV29-1	TRBJ1-1	NA	CSVHHPEEAFF	TGCAGCGTCCACCACCCGGAAGAAGCTTTCTTT
NA	TRBV29-1	TRBJ1-1	NA	CSILGGTKATEAFF	TGCAGCATCCTCGGGGGGACAAAGGCCACTGAAGCTTTCTTT
NA	TRBV5-1	TRBJ2-7	NA	CASSLEQGYEQYF	TGCGCCAGCAGCTTGGAACAGGGATACGAGCAGTACTTC
NA	TRBV9	TRBJ1-2	NA	CASSVAARLNYGYTF	TGTGCCAGCAGCGTAGCGGCCAGACTGAACTATGGCTACACCTTC
few	TRBV27	TRBJ2-3	TRBD2	CASMVGLAGVTDTQYF	TGTGCCAGCATGGTCGGACTAGCGGGGGTCACAGATACGCAGTATTTT
NA	TRBV5-1	TRBJ2-5	TRBD2	CASSGGTTQETQYF	TGCGCCAGCAGCGGGGGGACTACACAAGAGACCCAGTACTTC
once	TRBV2	TRBJ1-1	TRBD1	CASRGQGNTEAFF	TGTGCCAGCAGGGGACAGGGGAACACTGAAGCTTTCTTT
NA	TRBV29-1	TRBJ1-1	NA	CSGRFRNTEAFF	TGCAGCGGACGTTTTAGGAACACTGAAGCTTTCTTT
NA	TRBV29-1	TRBJ2-7	NA	CSVEVGPREQYF	TGCAGCGTTGAAGTGGGGCCTAGGGAGCAGTACTTC
NA	TRBV29-1	TRBJ2-7	NA	CSVVTGGDEQYF	TGCAGCGTTGTGACAGGAGGCGACGAGCAGTACTTC
NA	TRBV6-1	TRBJ2-7	TRBD1	CASKSGTGGEQYF	TGTGCCAGCAAATCCGGGACAGGGGGCGAGCAGTACTTC
NA	TRBV25-1	TRBJ1-3	TRBD1	CASSGRTGNGNTIYF	TGTGCCAGCAGTGGACGGACAGGAAATGGAAACACCATATATTTT
NA	TRBV6-5	TRBJ1-2	NA	CASSYSTGNYGYTF	TGTGCCAGCAGTTACTCGACTGGCAACTATGGCTACACCTTC
few	TRBV9	TRBJ1-2	NA	CASSVGGVFGHGYTF	TGTGCCAGCAGCGTAGGGGGGGTGTTCGGGCACGGCTACACCTTC
NA	TRBV7-9	TRBJ2-7	NA	CASSADTYEQYF	TGTGCCAGCAGCGCTGACACCTACGAGCAGTACTTC
NA	TRBV30	TRBJ2-1	NA	CARGRDNEQFF	TGTGCCCGGGGCCGGGACAATGAGCAGTTCTTC
NA	TRBV4-3	TRBJ1-4	NA	CASSQVPTPNEKLFF	TGCGCCAGCAGCCAAGTCCCGACTCCAAATGAAAAACTGTTTTTT
NA	TRBV11-2	TRBJ2-1	NA	CASSRAPSPNEQFF	TGTGCCAGCAGCCGGGCCCCTAGCCCCAATGAGCAGTTCTTC
NA	TRBV2	TRBJ1-5	NA	CASSGTGDSNQPQHF	TGTGCCAGCAGCGGGACGGGGGATAGCAATCAGCCCCAGCATTTT
NA	TRBV29-1	TRBJ2-5	NA	CSVLGSGETQYF	TGCAGCGTTCTAGGCTCCGGCGAGACCCAGTACTTC